This paragraph covers one TCR beta chain sequence. The repertoire was sequenced with immunoSEQ multiplex PCR; TCRdb's copy has only in-frame clones and lacks some. The table shows roughly 250,000 clones, with around 90% occurring only once. This sample was included in a study of blood T cell repertoires in COVID-19. Study-wide context: Nucleic acid was either cDNA or gDNA, and it came from T cells, B-cell-depleted T cells, or PBMCs.

The source material was peripheral blood. This receptor was obtained from a man in his sixties who had recovered from COVID-19.

The DNA for the CDR3 is TGTGCCAGCAGCTTCGGCACAGATACGCAGTATTTT. Amino acid sequence: CASSFGTDTQYF. This chain uses TRBV5-4 with TRBJ2-3; unclear D gene. The CDR3 runs to 12 residues. V gave up 2 bases and J gave up 1 base, with 2 bases separating them. CDR1 SGHNT and CDR2 YYREEE come from the germline V gene (reference sequence).